This record covers a single T cell receptor (beta chain). Profiling relied on immunoSEQ multiplex PCR, and the TCRdb table lists in-frame clones only, not all of them. The profile covers under 70,000 clones, with 91% appearing a single time and roughly 2% taken by the ten largest. Germline assignment: CDR1 MGHDK and CDR2 SYGVNS. Unmatched junction bases numbered 6, after V lost 2 bases and J lost 8 bases. This CDR3 spans 15 amino acids. These data come from a study of T cell changes during pregnancy in multiple sclerosis. Source: peripheral blood, taken in the third trimester of pregnancy. This clonotype was sampled from a female donor in good health, enrolled as a control in a pregnancy study. The chain couples TRBV25-1 to TRBJ1-4; 9 positions match TRBD1. In nucleotides, the CDR3 is TGTGCCAGCAGTGAAGTGACAGGGGGAGGGGAAAAACTGTTTTTT. Its protein product is CASSEVTGGGEKLFF.